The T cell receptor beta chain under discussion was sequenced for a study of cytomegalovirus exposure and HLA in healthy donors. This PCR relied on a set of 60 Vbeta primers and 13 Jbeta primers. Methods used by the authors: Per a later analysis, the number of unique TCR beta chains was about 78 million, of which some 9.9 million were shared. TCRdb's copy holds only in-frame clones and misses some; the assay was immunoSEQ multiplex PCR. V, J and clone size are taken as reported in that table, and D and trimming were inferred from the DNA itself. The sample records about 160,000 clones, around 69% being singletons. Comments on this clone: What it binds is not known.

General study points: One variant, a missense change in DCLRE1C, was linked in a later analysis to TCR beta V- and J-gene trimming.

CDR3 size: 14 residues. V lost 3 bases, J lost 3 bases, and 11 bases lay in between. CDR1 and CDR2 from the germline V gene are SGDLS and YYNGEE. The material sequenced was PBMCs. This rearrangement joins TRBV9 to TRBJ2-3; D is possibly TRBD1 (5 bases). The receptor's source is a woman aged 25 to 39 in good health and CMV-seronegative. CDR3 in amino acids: CASSGERGTDTQYF. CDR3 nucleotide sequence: TGTGCCAGCAGCGGGGAAAGGGGAACAGATACGCAGTATTTT.